One sample yielded the 32 T cell receptor beta chains listed below, sequenced in a study of cytomegalovirus exposure and HLA in healthy donors (dated by TCRdb to 2016 to 2017). Library preparation was by the immunoSEQ multiplex PCR assay. For the multiplex PCR, a mixture combining 60 forward primers for TCR Vbeta segments and 13 reverse primers for TCR Jbeta segments was used. TCRdb limited this immuneACCESS table to in-frame rearrangements with V and J called. A share of clones is missing; checked studies link under half to unresolved V genes, and the rest is unexplained. For this sample the table gives around 170,000 clones, of which approximately 84% were detected only once. The ten largest clones represent approximately 3.4% of the sample. The specimen was PBMCs. Source of these receptors: a woman aged 45-65 years in good health and CMV-seropositive.

This sequence joins TRBV6-1 and TRBJ1-1; 12 bases agree with TRBD1. With 8 bases clipped from V and 3 bases from J, the junction kept 4 bases outside the gene matches. Germline CDR1 MNHNS, CDR2 SASEGT. The CDR3 consists of 14 residues. CDR3 sequence: CASRWDRGHTEAFF. In DNA, the CDR3 is TGTGCCAGCCGTTGGGACAGGGGGCACACTGAAGCTTTCTTT.

The chain combines TRBV7-2 with TRBJ2-7; 10 nucleotides align to TRBD1. J gave up 3 bases and V 7 bases, and 6 bases lay outside the gene matches. Looked up from germline, CDR1 is SGHTA and CDR2 is FQGNSA. The CDR3 is 14 amino acids. The CDR3 loop is CASTSDRGIYEQYF. The CDR3 bases are TGTGCCAGCACCTCGGACAGGGGGATCTACGAGCAGTACTTC.

V gene TRBV6-6 combines with J gene TRBJ2-7; 10 bases fit TRBD2. With V trimmed by 8 bases and J by 0 bases, 10 bases remained unmatched. Germline V lookup: CDR1 MNHNY, CDR2 SVGAGI (reference sequence). CDR3 length equals 16 residues. The CDR3 DNA sequence: TGTGCCAGCGCGCTCGAAGCGGGAGGGAGCTCCTACGAGCAGTACTTC. Translating it yields CASALEAGGSSYEQYF.

The V and J genes are TRBV4-3 and TRBJ2-5, with D possibly being TRBD2 (5 bases). Trimming left V 4 bases short and J 5 bases short, with 17 bases between. This CDR3 contains 15 residues. Per germline, CDR1 LGHNA and CDR2 YSLEER. The CDR3 loop reads CASSPTTGSGETQYF. The CDR3 DNA is TGCGCCAGCAGCCCTACGACCGGGTCGGGGGAGACCCAGTACTTC.

A remark on this clone: As the CDR3 is not closed by the conserved phenylalanine or tryptophan, this likely results from a read error. The chain joins TRBV5-1 to TRBJ1-1; maybe TRBD1 (6 bases). Per germline, CDR1 SGHRS and CDR2 YFSETQ. The CDR3 runs 15 residues. Trimming stripped 5 bases from V and 1 base from J, with 15 bases between. This CDR3 is CASSLSGAGNTEAFL. The CDR3 DNA is TGCGCCAGCAGTTTATCAGGGGCAGGGAACACTGAAGCTTTCCTT.

The rearrangement uses TRBV27 and TRBJ2-7, with D maybe TRBD2 (7 bases). Germline CDR1 MNHEY, CDR2 SMNVEV (reference sequence). Trimming cost V 4 bases and J 4 bases, with 17 bases left between them. The CDR3 consists of 15 residues. Here the CDR3 DNA reads TGTGCCAGCAGTTATCTACGGGGGGCGGAATACGAGCAGTACTTC. It is translated as CASSYLRGAEYEQYF.

The rearrangement uses TRBV16 and TRBJ1-2; D gene ambiguous. The CDR3 consists of 14 residues. The ends were cut back, 2 bases at V and 4 bases at J, with 11 bases in the middle. Per germline, CDR1 KGHSY and CDR2 FQNENV. The CDR3 DNA reads as TGTGCCAGCAGCCAAGCACAAGGAGTCTATGGCTACACCTTC. Translated, it gives CASSQAQGVYGYTF.

J is TRBJ2-7 and V is TRBV7-9; TRBD1 aligns across 7 bases. The germline gives CDR1 SEHNR, CDR2 FQNEAQ (reference sequence). The V gene end was trimmed by 4 bases and the J gene end by 3 bases; junction bases not matched to a gene: 3. CDR3 length: 13 residues. The CDR3 protein is CASSSGQSYEQYF. The CDR3 DNA reads as TGTGCCAGCAGCTCGGGACAGAGCTACGAGCAGTACTTC.

This clone occurred a few times. This chain links TRBV12-2 with TRBJ1-4. TRBV12-2 is described as a pseudogene. The CDR3 is 16 residues long. DNA for the CDR3: TGTGCAAGTCGCCCCGACGGGGGGTTGGGTGGTGAAAAACTGTTTTTT. Protein sequence: CASRPDGGLGGEKLFF.

This chain uses TRBV19 with TRBJ2-1; 10 bases match TRBD2. V lost 1 base, J lost 0 bases, and 18 bases stayed unmatched. The germline CDR1 and CDR2 sequences are LNHDA and SQIVND (reference sequence). The CDR3 sequence is 22 residues long. For the CDR3, the DNA is TGTGCCAGTAGTATAGTCCGGGGGCCTAGCGGGAGCTCTTTAGGCTCCTACAATGAGCAGTTCTTC. Translating it yields CASSIVRGPSGSSLGSYNEQFF.

This rearrangement joins TRBV7-2 to TRBJ2-7, with TRBD2 matching over 9 bases. There are 15 residues in the CDR3. Germline V lookup: CDR1 SGHTA, CDR2 FQGNSA. With 5 bases clipped from V and 0 bases from J, the junction kept 5 bases outside the gene matches. As DNA, the CDR3 is TGTGCCAGCAGCCCCACTAGCGGGCCCTCCTACGAGCAGTACTTC. Protein sequence: CASSPTSGPSYEQYF.

The genes are TRBV12-5 and TRBJ1-1, with D maybe TRBD1 (6 bases). Trimming took 4 bases from V and 4 from J, leaving 13 bases between them. Looked up from germline, CDR1 is LGHNT and CDR2 is FRNRAP. The CDR3 sequence is 14 residues long. The CDR3 coding sequence is TGTGCTAGTGGTTGGGGGGGGGCAGGCACTGAAGCTTTCTTT. It translates to CASGWGGAGTEAFF.

The chain has TRBV2 and TRBJ2-5, with D possibly being TRBD2 (5 bases). Trimming shortened V by 7 bases and J by 2 bases, and 17 bases separated the two germline ends. This CDR3 contains 15 residues. The V gene's germline CDR1 is SNHLY and CDR2 FYNNEI. This CDR3 reads CASNLERAGQETQYF. The DNA for the CDR3 is TGTGCCAGCAACCTAGAGAGGGCTGGGCAAGAGACCCAGTACTTC.

V and J are TRBV5-1 and TRBJ2-5; 9 nucleotides match TRBD2. Germline V lookup: CDR1 SGHRS, CDR2 YFSETQ. The CDR3 length is 16 residues. The trim removed 0 bases at V and 2 bases at J, leaving 5 bases unmatched. The CDR3 loop reads CASSLVGSGGQETQYF. The CDR3 DNA reads as TGCGCCAGCAGCTTGGTGGGTAGCGGGGGTCAAGAGACCCAGTACTTC.

The chain employs TRBV2 and TRBJ2-5, with 9 bases aligning to TRBD1. The CDR3 consists of 15 residues. Trimming took 6 bases from V and 4 from J; bases not matched to a gene: 9. CDR1 is SNHLY, CDR2 FYNNEI, per germline. In DNA form, the CDR3 reads TGTGCCAGCAGCTCCGGGACAGGGTATGCAGAGACCCAGTACTTC. Its translation is CASSSGTGYAETQYF.

This clone was seen a single time. Other DNA sequences of this sample code for an identical CDR3. The chain links TRBV5-1 to TRBJ2-7, with 7 bases matching TRBD1. Germline V gene lookup returns CDR1 SGHRS and CDR2 YFSETQ. Trimming at V came to 0 bases and at J to 7 bases, leaving 10 bases not matched to a gene. The CDR3 is made up of 15 amino acids. The CDR3 bases are TGCGCCAGCAGCTTGGATGGACAGGTCAGCTGGGAGCAGTACTTC. It translates to CASSLDGQVSWEQYF. Filled out from reference TRBV5-1 and TRBJ2-7, the complete variable domain reads KAGVTQTPRYLIKTRGQQVTLSCSPISGHRSVSWYQQTPGQGLQFLFEYFSETQRNKGNFPGRFSGRQFSNSRSEMNVSTLELGDSALYLCASSLDGQVSWEQYFGPGTRLTVT.

The table lists this clone with a few counts. The V and J genes are TRBV6-1 and TRBJ2-7; a possible D gene is TRBD1 (7 bases). CDR1 and CDR2 from the germline V gene are MNHNS and SASEGT. The CDR3 is 13 residues long. V lost 6 bases to trimming and J lost 9 bases, with 18 bases between them. The CDR3 sequence: CASSPGGPLGQYF. CDR3 coding DNA: TGTGCCAGCAGCCCAGGGGGGCCACTGGGGCAGTACTTC.

The V and J genes are TRBV28 and TRBJ1-1; no firm D call. The ends were cut back, 3 bases at V and 10 bases at J, with 18 bases in the middle. Germline CDR1 is MDHEN and CDR2 is SYDVKM. The CDR3 is 14 amino acids. The CDR3 protein is CASSFRLRAAAAFF. In DNA, the CDR3 is TGTGCCAGCAGTTTTAGGTTGAGGGCGGCGGCAGCTTTCTTT.

This clone was seen a few times. The chain joins TRBV10-3 to TRBJ2-2; 9 positions agree with TRBD1. V gave up 8 bases and J gave up 6 bases; unmatched junction bases: 7. The germline CDR1 and CDR2 sequences are ENHRY and SYGVKD. The CDR3 is 14 amino acids. CDR3: CAIQGTGRAGELFF. CDR3 nucleotide sequence: TGTGCCATCCAAGGGACAGGGAGGGCCGGGGAGCTGTTTTTT.

The chain employs TRBV29-1 and TRBJ2-1, with unresolved D. Per the germline V gene, CDR1 is SQVTM and CDR2 is ANQGSEA. The CDR3 runs 12 residues. V was trimmed by 3 bases and J by 4 bases, leaving 7 bases between them. As DNA, the CDR3 is TGCAGCGTTGAGGCAGATTACAATGAGCAGTTCTTC. Encoded protein: CSVEADYNEQFF.

This clone showed up just a few times. The V call is TRBV7-9, the J call TRBJ1-1; D unclear. The CDR3 covers 12 residues. Trimming pared 5 bases from V and 7 bases from J, leaving 11 bases between. Germline CDR1 is SEHNR and CDR2 is FQNEAQ (reference sequence). In DNA form, the CDR3 reads TGTGCCAGCAGCCTGGGCCAAGTTGAAGCTTTCTTT. Residues: CASSLGQVEAFF.

V and J are TRBV19 and TRBJ1-6; TRBD1 might be the D (6 bases). CDR3 length: 17 amino acids. Germline CDR1 and CDR2: LNHDA and SQIVND (reference sequence). With 6 bases removed from V and 6 bases from J, the gap between germline ends came to 21 bases. The CDR3 region has the DNA TGTGCCAGTAGCATGAACGGGCTCGGGGGGGCTAATTCACCCCTCCACTTT. Translating it yields CASSMNGLGGANSPLHF.

The J gene is TRBJ2-7, the V gene TRBV5-4; 9 nucleotides line up with TRBD1. CDR1 is SGHNT and CDR2 is YYREEE in the germline V gene (reference sequence). The V gene end was trimmed by 1 base and the J gene end by 4 bases; junction bases not matched to a gene: 3. This CDR3 comprises 14 residues. The CDR3 sequence is CASSLKTGGYEQYF. CDR3 coding DNA: TGTGCCAGCAGCTTGAAGACAGGGGGATACGAGCAGTACTTC. Filled out from reference TRBV5-4 and TRBJ2-7, the complete variable domain reads ETGVTQSPTHLIKTRGQQVTLRCSSQSGHNTVSWYQQALGQGPQFIFQYYREEENGRGNFPPRFSGLQFPNYSSELNVNALELDDSALYLCASSLKTGGYEQYFGPGTRLTVT.

V usage is TRBV29-1 and J usage is TRBJ2-1; 9 bases line up with TRBD1. The CDR3 length is 13 residues. The germline CDR1 and CDR2 sequences are SQVTM and ANQGSEA. The CDR3 is CTGAQGAGNEQFF. CDR3 DNA: TGCACCGGGGCACAGGGGGCTGGCAATGAGCAGTTCTTC.

The rearrangement joins TRBV19 to TRBJ2-7, with a weak D call TRBD1 (6 bases). The germline V gene encodes CDR1 LNHDA and CDR2 SQIVND (reference sequence). This CDR3 is 13 amino acids long. The V and J ends lost 6 bases and 0 bases respectively, with 9 bases between them. The CDR3 is CASSRTVSYEQYF. CDR3 DNA sequence: TGTGCCAGTAGCAGGACAGTCTCCTACGAGCAGTACTTC.

J is TRBJ1-1 and V is TRBV9; D is possibly TRBD1 (5 bases). V was trimmed by 3 bases and J by 2 bases, leaving 14 bases between them. The CDR3 has 15 amino acids. Germline V gene data show CDR1 as SGDLS and CDR2 as YYNGEE. CDR3 sequence: CASSAGGTLNTEAFF. CDR3 nucleotides: TGTGCCAGCAGCGCCGGGGGGACTCTAAACACTGAAGCTTTCTTT. The full variable domain, rest sourced from reference TRBV9 and TRBJ1-1, is DSGVTQTPKHLITATGQRVTLRCSPRSGDLSVYWYQQSLDQGLQFLIQYYNGEERAKGNILERFSAQQFPDLHSELNLSSLELGDSALYFCASSAGGTLNTEAFFGQGTRLTVV.

This clone showed up just once. The gene calls are TRBV6-5 and TRBJ2-1; 8 bases match TRBD1. The CDR3 has 16 residues. V shed 2 bases and J 4 bases; nucleotides not matched to a gene: 7. Germline CDR1 and CDR2: MNHEY and SVGAGI. As DNA, the CDR3 is TGTGCCAGCAGTTACGCAGGGGGCGCGAGTTACAATGAGCAGTTCTTC. Its translation: CASSYAGGASYNEQFF.

V and J are TRBV7-3 and TRBJ2-3; TRBD1 agrees at 11 bases. Germline V gene data show CDR1 as SGHTA and CDR2 as FQGTGA. The J segment lost 3 bases and the V segment lost 5 bases, leaving 1 base of the junction unmatched. This CDR3 has 14 amino acids. CDR3 region: CASSRDRGTDTQYF. CDR3 sequence (DNA): TGTGCCAGCAGCCGGGACAGGGGGACAGATACGCAGTATTTT. Supplemented by reference TRBV7-3 and TRBJ2-3, the full variable domain reads GAGVSQTPSNKVTEKGKYVELRCDPISGHTALYWYRQSLGQGPEFLIYFQGTGAADDSGLPNDRFFAVRPEGSVSTLKIQRTERGDSAVYLCASSRDRGTDTQYFGPGTRLTVL.

The chain links TRBV28 to TRBJ1-4; TRBD1 matches 10 bases. Trimming at V came to 4 bases and at J to 4 bases, leaving 6 bases not matched to a gene. CDR1 MDHEN and CDR2 SYDVKM come from the germline V gene. The CDR3 has 16 residues. The CDR3 loop reads CASSWVGQGYNEKLFF. CDR3 nucleotide sequence: TGTGCCAGCAGTTGGGTGGGACAGGGGTATAATGAAAAACTGTTTTTT.

The V and J genes are TRBV7-8 and TRBJ2-7; D possibly corresponds to TRBD1 (5 bases). Germline CDR1 reads SGHVS; CDR2 reads FQNEAQ. The CDR3 runs to 15 residues. Trimming stripped 5 bases from V and 5 bases from J, with 19 bases between. In nucleotides, the CDR3 is TGTGCCAGCAGCCTTACCAGCAGGGTGGGCAACGAGCAGTACTTC. This gives the protein CASSLTSRVGNEQYF.

The chain is built from TRBV9 and TRBJ1-4, with 8 bases that match TRBD1. The CDR3 covers 15 residues. Germline V gene sequence: CDR1 SGDLS, CDR2 YYNGEE. V shed 2 bases and J 7 bases; nucleotides not matched to a gene: 7. The CDR3: CASSVSGTGSEKLFF. In nucleotides, the CDR3 is TGTGCCAGCAGCGTGTCCGGGACAGGTTCTGAAAAACTGTTTTTT. Full variable domain (missing parts from reference TRBV9 and TRBJ1-4): DSGVTQTPKHLITATGQRVTLRCSPRSGDLSVYWYQQSLDQGLQFLIQYYNGEERAKGNILERFSAQQFPDLHSELNLSSLELGDSALYFCASSVSGTGSEKLFFGSGTQLSVL.

This clone showed up just a few times. V and J are TRBV19 and TRBJ1-1; D possibly corresponds to TRBD1 (6 bases). Trimming stripped 5 bases from V and 2 bases from J, with 12 bases between. The germline V gene has CDR1 LNHDA and CDR2 SQIVND (reference sequence). The CDR3 runs to 14 residues. CDR3 nucleotides: TGTGCCAGTAGTTGGGGGGGGCGAAACACTGAAGCTTTCTTT. Amino acids: CASSWGGRNTEAFF.